This T cell receptor beta chain was identified in a study of CD8 T cells in Susac syndrome (dated by TCRdb to the late 2010s). With regard to the full study: Whether CD8+ T cell activation and differentiation in Susac syndrome was antigen driven was tested using repertoire sequencing. The study compared CD8+ T cell repertoire clonality among eleven to twelve healthy donors, about 14 Susac syndrome patients and 15 or so multiple sclerosis patients.

With respect to this clonotype: It has no known antigen specificity. No much larger clonotype is one base removed from it; base qualities were not supplied.

RNA was extracted using the RNeasy kit, and 0.5 to 1 microgram was reverse transcribed with random hexamers. The immunoSEQ multiplex PCR assay, covering 54 Vbeta and 13 Jbeta segments, was used to amplify TCR beta CDR3 regions. PCR amplification bias was corrected by using a synthetic template baseline for primer optimization and computational correction. The authors processed their data as follows. Reads were annotated to V, D and J genes according to IMGT and were analyzed with immunoSEQ Analyzer, with only productive sequences retained. Clonality was calculated as one minus the Shannon entropy normalized by log2 of the number of productive unique sequences. For each patient and control, public and private clones were evaluated among the 100 most prevalent clones. Susac-specific clones were defined as absent from healthy and MS cohorts, around 980 published viral clones and other ImmuneACCESS disease sequences. Using fastp at Q25 and MiXCR, TCRdb reprocessed the public reads and kept productive beta chains. One record per CDR3 amino acid sequence lists the most common genes and DNA. The V and J calls reflect TCRdb's pipeline rather than the authors' work. The sample table lists about 400,000 distinct CDR3 sequences, around 83% of them with a count of one. The ten largest clonotypes hold under 0.15% of the sample.

High-throughput TCR beta sequencing profiled peripheral blood CD8+ and CD4+ T cells from healthy donors, Susac syndrome patients and multiple sclerosis patients. Multiple sclerosis controls were treatment-naive patients with stable or active relapsing-remitting disease fulfilling revised McDonald criteria. Bulk CD8+ and CD4+ T cells were purified by magnetic negative isolation, whereas CD8+ TEMRA cells were enriched by FACS. Blood was drawn into EDTA tubes, processed within 24 hours, and PBMCs were isolated by density gradient centrifugation. PBMCs destined for TCR sequencing were cryopreserved in liquid nitrogen and later thawed in a 37 °C water bath. Purity of sorted or isolated CD4+, CD8+ and CD8+ TEMRA cells was at least 90%. Beyond this particular receptor, the publication reports: The number of individuals in the TCR sequencing and HLA analysis was recognized as being relatively small.

The sequencing sample was made of CD8+ T cells from PBMCs. The clonotype was recovered from a human donor with multiple sclerosis.

The nucleotide sequence is TGTGCCTGGAGAGAGGACGCGAACACTGAAGCTTTCTTT. Translated, it reads CAWREDANTEAFF. The receptor chain draws on TRBV30 and TRBJ1-1; the D gene remains uncertain. From cysteine to phenylalanine, the CDR3 is 13 amino acids long. Only CDR3 DNA remains: 39 bases, in frame from the first base. CDR1 GTSNPN and CDR2 SVGIG were looked up in the germline V gene (reference sequence). V is reduced by 3 bases and J by 1 base, leaving a spacing of 9 bases between them.